This record looks at one T cell receptor (beta chain) sequence and its context. An amount of RNA that ranged from about 0.45 to 1 ug was reverse transcribed with random hexamers. Amplification of TCR beta CDR3 used immunoSEQ multiplex PCR across 54 Vbeta and 13 Jbeta. One entry per CDR3 protein results from TCRdb running MiXCR on the immunoSEQ multiplex PCR reads. The table includes some 190,000 distinct CDR3 sequences, around 93% detected once. The V gene's germline CDR1 is MDHEN and CDR2 SYDVKM. This CDR3 comprises 13 residues. Trimming removed 4 bases from V and 2 bases from J, with 7 bases in between. TEMRA cells were FACS-enriched, and CD8+ and CD4+ T cells were isolated negatively. The sample comes from a study of CD8 T cells in Susac syndrome.

V and J are TRBV28 and TRBJ2-3; D gene unclear. Specimen: CD4+ T cells from PBMCs. The TCR was taken from a human donor in good health. The CDR3 region has the DNA TGTGCCAGCAGTTCGGTACCCACAGATACGCAGTATTTT. Protein product: CASSSVPTDTQYF.